This T cell receptor beta chain was observed in a study of technical replicates of blood from a handful of donors. Sequenced by immunoSEQ multiplex PCR; TCRdb stores in-frame clones only, minus some. The sample has approximately 70,000 clones, more than 85% seen once; the top ten hold roughly 5%. The CDR3 loop spans 16 amino acids. Losses at the gene ends were 8 bases for V and 5 bases for J; bases not matched to a gene: 15. CDR1 LGHNA and CDR2 YNFKEQ come from the germline V gene. The V call is TRBV4-2, the J call TRBJ2-3; 8 bases align to TRBD2. The clonotype comes from a human donor in good health. Some clones in this sample may be carry-over from other donors' samples. Input material: PBMCs. The CDR3 nucleotides are TGTGCCAGCCGCCCGAGGACGGGAGGGGACTTAGATACGCAGTATTTT. Residues: CASRPRTGGDLDTQYF.